The rows below give T cell receptor beta chains drawn from one sample of a study of cytomegalovirus exposure and HLA in healthy donors. Generated by immunoSEQ multiplex PCR, the TCRdb table keeps only in-frame clones and is missing some. Altogether about 160,000 clones are present, less than 90% being singletons, with the ten largest covering 5.7%. The sample was PBMCs. The receptors shown here come from a woman aged 25 to 39 in good health and CMV-seronegative. Both conserved end residues are part of each CDR3. D genes are given only for firm matches. Not every row has a clone size; where given, it reads once, few, many or a size class.

d_call clone_size j_call v_call cdr3_aa cdr3_nt
TRBD2 . TRBJ2-4 TRBV28 CASSPRARASGRSYIQYF TGTGCCAGCAGCCCTAGGGCTCGGGCTAGCGGGAGATCGTACATTCAGTACTTC
. . TRBJ2-7 TRBV4-2 CASSQGSGGGYEQYF TGTGCCAGCAGCCAGGGGTCAGGAGGGGGGTACGAGCAGTACTTC
. few TRBJ1-1 TRBV19 CASSIGGLMNTEAFF TGTGCCAGTAGTATCGGAGGGTTGATGAACACTGAAGCTTTCTTT
. . TRBJ2-6 TRBV18 CASSARKDLQSRANVLTF TGTGCCAGCTCAGCGAGAAAGGACTTACAAAGTCGGGCCAACGTCCTGACTTTC
TRBD2 . TRBJ2-1 TRBV5-4 CASSSSVAGVFDNEQFF TGTGCCAGCAGCTCCTCGGTAGCGGGAGTTTTCGACAATGAGCAGTTCTTC
. . TRBJ1-4 TRBV5-1 CASSLGQAENEKLFF TGCGCCAGCAGCTTGGGGCAGGCCGAGAATGAAAAACTGTTTTTT
. once TRBJ1-1 TRBV30 CAWSVGRRESGAFF TGTGCCTGGAGTGTTGGCCGAAGAGAAAGTGGAGCTTTCTTT
. . TRBJ1-1 TRBV6-1 CASAKILDTEAFF TGTGCCAGTGCTAAGATCCTGGACACTGAAGCTTTCTTT
. . TRBJ1-2 TRBV7-9 CASSRVTGNYGYTF TGTGCCAGCAGCCGAGTAACAGGGAACTATGGCTACACCTTC
. . TRBJ2-5 TRBV5-6 CASSLVAGKGLETQYF TGTGCCAGCAGCTTGGTGGCAGGAAAAGGGCTAGAGACCCAGTACTTC
TRBD1 . TRBJ2-7 TRBV9 CASSVAQGASYEQYF TGTGCCAGCAGCGTAGCTCAGGGGGCAAGCTACGAGCAGTACTTC
. . TRBJ2-6 TRBV7-8 CASSLGAAGANVLTF TGTGCCAGCAGCTTAGGGGCAGCAGGGGCCAACGTCCTGACTTTC
. . TRBJ2-7 TRBV11-3 CASSLEGGGGYEQYF TGTGCCAGCAGCTTAGAGGGAGGGGGCGGCTACGAGCAGTACTTC
. . TRBJ1-5 TRBV19 CASSIGQNQPQHF TGTGCCAGTAGTATTGGGCAAAATCAGCCCCAGCATTTT
TRBD2 . TRBJ2-7 TRBV18 CASSSGLAGFGEQYF TGTGCCAGCTCATCAGGACTAGCGGGGTTTGGGGAGCAGTACTTC
. . TRBJ1-4 TRBV18 CASSPRQPGANEKLFF TGTGCCAGCTCACCACGGCAGCCCGGGGCTAATGAAAAACTGTTTTTT
TRBD1 . TRBJ1-2 TRBV7-6 CASSPKIGTGTYGGYTF TGTGCCAGCAGCCCAAAAATCGGGACAGGGACTTATGGCGGCTACACCTTC
. . TRBJ1-1 TRBV25-1 CASSVWGAGAFF TGTGCCAGCAGTGTCTGGGGGGCCGGAGCTTTCTTT
. once TRBJ2-6 TRBV28 CASSFRAGYWLLTF TGTGCCAGCAGTTTTCGGGCTGGGTATTGGCTCCTGACTTTC
TRBD1 . TRBJ1-1 TRBV5-1 CASSWDRGSTEAFF TGCGCCAGCAGCTGGGACAGGGGGTCCACTGAAGCTTTCTTT
. . TRBJ1-4 TRBV27 CASSLWGRDEKLFF TGTGCCAGCAGTTTATGGGGGCGAGATGAAAAACTGTTTTTT
. . TRBJ1-1 TRBV6-1 CASSEAGMTFF TGTGCCAGCAGTGAAGCCGGTATGACTTTCTTT
TRBD1 . TRBJ2-7 TRBV6-5 CASSSGQDSYEQYF TGTGCCAGCAGTTCGGGACAGGACTCCTACGAGCAGTACTTC
. . TRBJ2-7 TRBV7-9 CASSLVLGQSDYEQYF TGTGCCAGCAGCTTAGTTCTGGGCCAGTCGGATTACGAGCAGTACTTC
. . TRBJ2-7 TRBV7-2 CASSLGGLGYEQYF TGTGCCAGCAGCTTAGGTGGACTGGGCTACGAGCAGTACTTC
. . TRBJ1-5 TRBV10-3 CAISDSGDQPQHF TGTGCCATCAGTGATTCAGGGGATCAGCCCCAGCATTTT
TRBD1 . TRBJ1-1 TRBV7-2 CASTNRGITEAFF TGTGCCAGCACCAACAGGGGGATAACTGAAGCTTTCTTT
. few TRBJ2-7 TRBV10-2 CAIETNSYEQYF TGCGCCATCGAGACAAATTCCTACGAGCAGTACTTC
. . TRBJ1-1 TRBV5-4 CASSPRTAHTEAFF TGTGCCAGCAGCCCCCGGACAGCCCACACTGAAGCTTTCTTT
TRBD2 once TRBJ2-3 TRBV29-1 CSVPLAGGTDTQYF TGCAGCGTGCCACTAGCGGGCGGCACAGATACGCAGTATTTT
. . TRBJ1-2 TRBV29-1 CSDLLDGYTF TGCAGCGATTTGCTTGATGGCTACACCTTC
. . TRBJ2-7 TRBV6-5 CAVHRGSEQYF TGTGCCGTACACCGGGGCTCCGAGCAGTACTTC
TRBD1 . TRBJ2-7 TRBV4-1 CASGPGTGTYEQYF TGCGCCAGCGGTCCCGGGACAGGGACCTACGAGCAGTACTTC
. . TRBJ2-7 TRBV18 CASSPEQGSQQYF TGTGCCAGCTCACCCGAACAGGGCTCCCAGCAGTACTTC
. . TRBJ2-2 TRBV30 CAWRAYNTGELFF TGTGCCTGGAGGGCATATAACACCGGGGAGCTGTTTTTT
. . TRBJ2-1 TRBV29-1 CSVQKGFNEQFF TGCAGCGTGCAGAAAGGGTTCAATGAGCAGTTCTTC
. . TRBJ1-2 TRBV28 CASSPPGPPLGYTF TGTGCCAGCAGTCCTCCGGGGCCCCCTCTTGGCTACACCTTC
TRBD1 once TRBJ1-1 TRBV5-4 CASSPNRGKNTEAFF TGTGCCAGCAGCCCGAACAGGGGGAAGAACACTGAAGCTTTCTTT
TRBD1 . TRBJ2-2 TRBV6-4 CASSEGTGNTGELFF TGTGCCAGCAGTGAAGGGACAGGGAACACCGGGGAGCTGTTTTTT
TRBD2 . TRBJ2-5 TRBV18 CASRQTGTKSQETQYF TGTGCCAGCCGCCAAACCGGGACTAAATCCCAAGAGACCCAGTACTTC
. . TRBJ2-6 TRBV4-2 CASSQVRAGANVLTF TGTGCCAGCAGCCAGGTGCGAGCTGGGGCCAACGTCCTGACTTTC
. . TRBJ2-7 TRBV28 CASSLAGYEQYF TGTGCCAGCAGTTTAGCGGGATACGAGCAGTACTTC
TRBD2 . TRBJ2-7 TRBV5-6 CASTLRASGRPRQYF TGTGCCAGCACCCTTCGTGCCAGCGGGAGGCCACGGCAGTACTTC